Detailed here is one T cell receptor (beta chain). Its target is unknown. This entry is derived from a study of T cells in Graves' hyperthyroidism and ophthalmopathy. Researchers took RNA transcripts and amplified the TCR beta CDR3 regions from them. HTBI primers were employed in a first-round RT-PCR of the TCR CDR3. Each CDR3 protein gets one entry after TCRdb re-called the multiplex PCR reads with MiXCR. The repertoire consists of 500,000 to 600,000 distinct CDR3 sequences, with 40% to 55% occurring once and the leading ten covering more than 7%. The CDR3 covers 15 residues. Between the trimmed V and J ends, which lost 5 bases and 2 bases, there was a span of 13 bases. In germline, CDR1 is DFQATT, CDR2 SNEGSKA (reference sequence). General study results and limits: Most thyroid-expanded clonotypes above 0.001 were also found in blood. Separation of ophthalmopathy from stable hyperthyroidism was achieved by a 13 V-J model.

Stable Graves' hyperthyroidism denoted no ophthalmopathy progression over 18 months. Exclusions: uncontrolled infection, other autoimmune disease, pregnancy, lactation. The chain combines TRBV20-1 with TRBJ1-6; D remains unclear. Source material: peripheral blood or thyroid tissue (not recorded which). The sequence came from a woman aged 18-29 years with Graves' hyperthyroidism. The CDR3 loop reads CSAGKREAYNSPLHF. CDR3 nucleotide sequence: TGCAGTGCTGGGAAGCGGGAGGCCTATAATTCACCCCTCCACTTT.